Shown below are 5 T cell receptor beta chains from a single sample sequenced in a study of lymphopenia after photon versus proton radiotherapy. Generated by immunoSEQ multiplex PCR, the TCRdb table keeps only in-frame clones and is missing some. Among about 30,000 clones listed, around nine tenths were seen once. The material was peripheral blood, obtained from a patient treated with proton-based radiotherapy. All receptors come from a woman aged 55-70 years with cholangiocarcinoma. Some clones in this sample may be carry-over from other donors' samples.

V gene TRBV7-8 combines with J gene TRBJ1-2; D gene unclear. V dropped 1 base and J dropped 1 base, with 7 bases sitting between them. The CDR3 is made up of 14 amino acids. Germline assignment: CDR1 SGHVS and CDR2 FQNEAQ. CDR3 nucleotides: TGTGCCAGCAGCTTAGGACACAATAACTATGGCTACACCTTC. Translated, it gives CASSLGHNNYGYTF. The entire variable domain, with the rest obtained from reference TRBV7-8 and TRBJ1-2, is as follows: GAGVSQSPRYKVAKRGQDVALRCDPISGHVSLFWYQQALGQGPEFLTYFQNEAQLDKSGLPSDRFFAERPEGSVSTLKIQRTQQEDSAVYLCASSLGHNNYGYTFGSGTRLTVV.

The gene calls are TRBV10-1 and TRBJ2-5, with 7 bases that match TRBD2. The CDR3 consists of 15 residues. Looked up from germline, CDR1 is WNHNN and CDR2 is SYGVQD (reference sequence). After removal of 0 bases from V and 4 bases from J, the junction contained 5 bases not matched to a gene. The DNA of the CDR3 is TGCGCCAGCAGTGAGTCGGCGGGAGTGGGAGAGACCCAGTACTTC. This encodes CASSESAGVGETQYF.

The chain joins TRBV11-3 to TRBJ2-5; D gene ambiguous. This CDR3 spans 13 amino acids. Trimming stripped 2 bases from V and 1 base from J, with 5 bases between. Per the germline V gene, CDR1 is SGHNT and CDR2 is YENEEA. CDR3 region: CASSLQAQETQYF. The CDR3 region has the DNA TGTGCCAGCAGCTTACAGGCCCAAGAGACCCAGTACTTC.

The V gene is TRBV5-1, the J gene TRBJ2-7; no reliable D call. This CDR3 is 18 amino acids long. Germline loops: CDR1 SGHRS, CDR2 YFSETQ. V was shortened by 3 bases and J by 0 bases, with 22 bases between the two germline ends. In DNA, the CDR3 is TGCGCCAGCAGCTCCCAACCCAGAGACGGCTATTTCTCCTACGAGCAGTACTTC. Protein product: CASSSQPRDGYFSYEQYF.

This chain connects TRBV6-6 to TRBJ1-2; 8 nucleotides line up with TRBD1. The V gene's germline CDR1 is MNHNY and CDR2 SVGAGI (reference sequence). J lost 0 bases, V lost 2 bases, and 5 bases had no gene match. The CDR3 totals 16 residues. CDR3 sequence reads: CASSYGQGLANYGYTF. CDR3 nucleotides: TGTGCCAGCAGTTACGGACAGGGATTAGCTAACTATGGCTACACCTTC.